This T cell receptor (beta chain) appears in the sequencing data of a study of blood T cell repertoires in COVID-19. This CDR3 region has 14 residues. With 3 bases removed from V and 2 bases from J, the gap between germline ends came to 12 bases. Germline V gene lookup returns CDR1 SGHRS and CDR2 YFSETQ. Only in-frame clones appear in the TCRdb table, and some are missing; sequencing was by immunoSEQ multiplex PCR. The sample contains 200,000 or so clones, approximately 88% of which appear only once. The sequenced material came from PBMCs or T cells enriched from blood (not recorded which). The chain employs TRBV5-1 and TRBJ2-7; no definite D call. The sequence was collected from a woman between 40 and 55 years old with acute COVID-19. The CDR3 nucleotides are TGCGCCAGCAGCTCCACGACTGTAGCCTACGAGCAGTACTTC. As protein: CASSSTTVAYEQYF. The entire variable domain, with the rest obtained from reference TRBV5-1 and TRBJ2-7, is as follows: KAGVTQTPRYLIKTRGQQVTLSCSPISGHRSVSWYQQTPGQGLQFLFEYFSETQRNKGNFPGRFSGRQFSNSRSEMNVSTLELGDSALYLCASSSTTVAYEQYFGPGTRLTVT.